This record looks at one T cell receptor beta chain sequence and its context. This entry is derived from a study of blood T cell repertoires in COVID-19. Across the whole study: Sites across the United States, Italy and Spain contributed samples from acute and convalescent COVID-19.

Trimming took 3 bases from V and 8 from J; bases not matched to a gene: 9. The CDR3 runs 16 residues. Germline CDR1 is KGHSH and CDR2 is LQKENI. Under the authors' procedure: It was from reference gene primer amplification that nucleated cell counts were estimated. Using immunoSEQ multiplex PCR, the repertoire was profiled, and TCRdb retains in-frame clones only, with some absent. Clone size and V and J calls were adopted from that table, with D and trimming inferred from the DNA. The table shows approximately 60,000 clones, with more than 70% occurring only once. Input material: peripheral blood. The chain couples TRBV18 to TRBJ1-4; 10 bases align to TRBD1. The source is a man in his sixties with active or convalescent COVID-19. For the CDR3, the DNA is TGTGCCAGCTCACCCAACCTGGGACAGGGGACGGAAAAACTGTTTTTT. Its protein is CASSPNLGQGTEKLFF.